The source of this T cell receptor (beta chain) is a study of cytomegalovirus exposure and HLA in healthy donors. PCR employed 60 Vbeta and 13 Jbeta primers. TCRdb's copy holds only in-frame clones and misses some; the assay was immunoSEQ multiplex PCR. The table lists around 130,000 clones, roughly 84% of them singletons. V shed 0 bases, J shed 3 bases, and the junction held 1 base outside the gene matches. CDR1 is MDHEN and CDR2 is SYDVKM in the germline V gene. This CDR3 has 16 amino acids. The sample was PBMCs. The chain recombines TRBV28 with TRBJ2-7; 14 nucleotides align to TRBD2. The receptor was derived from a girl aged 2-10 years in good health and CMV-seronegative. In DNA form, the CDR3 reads TGTGCCAGCAGTTTATGGACTAGCGGGAGGGACTACGAGCAGTACTTC. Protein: CASSLWTSGRDYEQYF.